These 13 T cell receptor beta chains came from one sample sequenced in a study of coeliac disease. Clones were read by immunoSEQ multiplex PCR, and TCRdb kept only the in-frame ones, dropping some. The top ten hold roughly 8% of the sample, which has thousands of clones, around 70% seen once. Sequencing was carried out using intraepithelial lymphocytes from the gut. The receptors were gathered from a man aged 30-40 years with celiac disease.

V usage is TRBV7-6 and J usage is TRBJ2-7, with TRBD2 identical over 9 bases. Germline lookup yields CDR1 SGHVS and CDR2 FNYEAQ. V lost 0 bases, J lost 5 bases, and 2 bases stayed unmatched. CDR3 size: 14 residues. The CDR3, as DNA: TGTGCCAGCAGCTTAGCGCCTAGCGGGAACGAGCAGTACTTC. Its protein product is CASSLAPSGNEQYF.

This clone has just one count. The J gene is TRBJ1-5, the V gene TRBV28; 8 bases are shared with TRBD1. Per germline, CDR1 MDHEN and CDR2 SYDVKM. The CDR3 contains 17 residues. Trimming removed 4 bases from V and 4 bases from J; junction bases left unmatched: 12. The CDR3 loop is CASSWNAGGFWNQPQHF. The CDR3 DNA sequence: TGTGCCAGCAGTTGGAATGCAGGGGGCTTTTGGAATCAGCCCCAGCATTTT.

The chain is built from TRBV2 and TRBJ2-2; 8 bases are a match to TRBD2. Germline assignment: CDR1 SNHLY and CDR2 FYNNEI. Losses at the gene ends were 6 bases for V and 5 bases for J; bases not matched to a gene: 8. The length of the CDR3 is 15 residues. CDR3 sequence (DNA): TGTGCCAGCAGGACGGGGGGGGCGAGAACCGGGGAGCTGTTTTTT. This sequence encodes CASRTGGARTGELFF. Full variable domain (missing parts from reference TRBV2 and TRBJ2-2): EPEVTQTPSHQVTQMGQEVILRCVPISNHLYFYWYRQILGQKVEFLVSFYNNEISEKSEIFDDQFSVERPDGSNFTLKIRSTKLEDSAMYFCASRTGGARTGELFFGEGSRLTVL.

The rearrangement links TRBV2 to TRBJ2-1; 7 bases agree with TRBD1. Germline V gives CDR1 SNHLY, CDR2 FYNNEI. This CDR3 is built from 14 residues. V lost 8 bases, J lost 6 bases, and 10 bases stayed unmatched. CDR3 loop: CASSGTVLANEQFF. DNA for the CDR3: TGTGCCAGCTCGGGGACAGTACTCGCCAATGAGCAGTTCTTC.

The sample holds a few counts of this clone. J is TRBJ2-6 and V is TRBV9, with 7 bases aligning to TRBD1. The CDR3 extends over 18 amino acids. With V trimmed by 7 bases and J by 2 bases, 15 bases remained unmatched. CDR1 and CDR2 from the germline V gene are SGDLS and YYNGEE. This chain's CDR3 is CASLRLTGPWPGANVLTF. DNA of the CDR3: TGTGCCAGCTTACGACTGACAGGGCCTTGGCCTGGGGCCAACGTCCTGACTTTC.

The V gene is TRBV13, the J gene TRBJ1-2; D unresolved. V gave up 0 bases and J gave up 6 bases, with 14 bases separating them. This CDR3 has 15 residues. Germline CDR1 and CDR2: PRHDT and FYEKMQ (reference sequence). Written as DNA, the CDR3 is TGTGCCAGCAGCTTAGGCGGGAGAGACATCCATGGCTACACCTTC. Residues: CASSLGGRDIHGYTF.

The chain carries TRBV2 and TRBJ1-6; 7 nucleotides align to TRBD1. CDR3 size: 15 residues. The germline gives CDR1 SNHLY, CDR2 FYNNEI. V lost 7 bases and J lost 8; bases outside the gene matches: 11. The DNA for the CDR3 is TGTGCCAGCATCAAAGCCAGGGGGGCCTATTCACCCCTCCACTTT. Protein sequence: CASIKARGAYSPLHF.

This rearrangement joins TRBV21-1 to TRBJ1-5; the D call TRBD1 from the table was never checked on the DNA. TRBV21-1 is marked as a pseudogene. The CDR3 is made up of 19 amino acids. CDR3 nucleotide sequence: TGTGCCAGCAGCAAATCAAGTAGGTGGACGGACAGTCCCAATCAGCCCCAGCATTTT. The encoded protein is CASSKSSRWTDSPNQPQHF.

This clone was counted between two and nine times. V and J are TRBV2 and TRBJ2-4; TRBD2 matches 15 bases. The trim removed 7 bases at V and 0 bases at J, leaving 4 bases unmatched. Looked up from germline, CDR1 is SNHLY and CDR2 is FYNNEI. The CDR3 covers 17 residues. The CDR3 here is CASIGTSGGIAKNIQYF. The CDR3 DNA reads as TGTGCCAGCATCGGGACTAGCGGGGGGATAGCCAAAAACATTCAGTACTTC.

The CDR3 sequence is CASSLEADQPQHF. CDR3 in DNA: TGCGCCAGCAGCTTGGAGGCGGATCAGCCCCAGCATTTT. This rearrangement joins TRBV5-1 to TRBJ1-5; D is ambiguous. This CDR3 is 13 amino acids long. The V gene's germline CDR1 is SGHRS and CDR2 YFSETQ. Trimming cost V 0 bases and J 5 bases, with 6 bases left between them. Based on the CDR3 plus reference TRBV5-1 and TRBJ1-5, the full variable domain is KAGVTQTPRYLIKTRGQQVTLSCSPISGHRSVSWYQQTPGQGLQFLFEYFSETQRNKGNFPGRFSGRQFSNSRSEMNVSTLELGDSALYLCASSLEADQPQHFGDGTRLSIL.

This clone was detected only a few times. This chain connects TRBV5-1 to TRBJ2-7; D perhaps matches TRBD2 (5 bases). Looked up from germline, CDR1 is SGHRS and CDR2 is YFSETQ. V dropped 5 bases and J dropped 0 bases, with 12 bases sitting between them. CDR3 size: 14 residues. The CDR3 region is CASSPERSSYEQYF. As DNA, the CDR3 is TGCGCCAGCAGTCCCGAGCGGTCCTCCTACGAGCAGTACTTC.

This clone was seen a few times. The rearrangement uses TRBV28 and TRBJ1-4; the D is unclear. The CDR3 is 14 residues long. Germline-derived CDR1 and CDR2 are MDHEN and SYDVKM. V lost 8 bases and J lost 9, with 19 bases in between. The CDR3 protein is CASSPQPPNKKLFF. CDR3 in DNA: TGTGCCAGCTCTCCCCAACCCCCCAACAAAAAACTGTTTTTT.

V is TRBV11-2 and J is TRBJ1-1; D uncertain. Germline CDR1 reads SGHAT; CDR2 reads FQNNGV. Trimming took off 3 bases at V and 9 bases at J, with 8 bases between the two ends. The CDR3 covers 11 residues. The CDR3 nucleotides are TGTGCCAGCAGCTTTACTGATAAAGCTTTCTTT. This translates into CASSFTDKAFF.